One T cell receptor (beta chain) is described in this entry. Its target is unknown. This PCR relied on a set of 60 Vbeta primers and 13 Jbeta primers. Only in-frame clones appear in the TCRdb table, and some are missing; sequencing was by immunoSEQ multiplex PCR. The sample totals about 40,000 clones; its top ten clones hold around 3.8%. This specimen comes from a study of cytomegalovirus exposure and HLA in healthy donors. With 8 bases removed from V and 5 bases from J, the gap between germline ends came to 21 bases. This CDR3 has 15 residues. In germline, CDR1 is MNHEY, CDR2 SVGAGI. Study conclusions and caveats: According to a later analysis, donors in an Asian-associated ancestry cluster reportedly had fewer N-insertions than the approximately 620-donor mean. Across all donors, roughly uniform sequencing depth was an assumption of the presence/absence analyses. Follow-up analysis found HLA locus-dependent TCR association rates, highest for DRB1 and lowest for HLA-C. One variant, a missense change in DCLRE1C, was linked in a later analysis to TCR beta V- and J-gene trimming.

The V and J genes are TRBV6-5 and TRBJ1-1; the D gene is possibly TRBD1 (6 bases). The sequenced material came from PBMCs. The receptor comes from a male donor in good health and CMV-seronegative. The CDR3, as DNA: TGTGCCAGCGACCGGGGGGGGCGCAGTAAGACTGAAGCTTTCTTT. This sequence encodes CASDRGGRSKTEAFF.